Below, 12 T cell receptor beta chains from the same sample are listed, as sequenced in a study of shared clonotypes between healthy human individuals. The naive CD8 population came from CD45RO-negative cells selected for CCR7, without terminally differentiated effector memory CD45RA+ cells. The method was immunoSEQ multiplex PCR; TCRdb's version includes in-frame clones alone and lacks a portion of them. The table includes about 1.9 million clones, just over 90% detected once. Sequencing was carried out using naive CD8+ T cells from PBMCs. These receptors were obtained from a man aged 18 to 29 in good health. Some clones in this sample may be carry-over from other donors' samples.

This CDR3 is CASSLGSGGGTTEAFF. CDR3 DNA sequence: TGTGCCAGCAGCTTGGGGTCGGGAGGGGGCACCACTGAAGCTTTCTTT. The rearrangement links TRBV5-6 to TRBJ1-1, with TRBD1 matching over 7 bases. The CDR3 extends over 16 amino acids. V lost 0 bases and J lost 4; bases outside the gene matches: 9. From germline, CDR1 is SGHDT and CDR2 YYEEEE. Based on the CDR3 plus reference TRBV5-6 and TRBJ1-1, the full variable domain is DAGVTQSPTHLIKTRGQQVTLRCSPKSGHDTVSWYQQALGQGPQFIFQYYEEEERQRGNFPDRFSGHQFPNYSSELNVNALLLGDSALYLCASSLGSGGGTTEAFFGQGTRLTVV.

This rearrangement joins TRBV27 to TRBJ2-1; tentatively, D is TRBD2 (6 bases). The CDR3 is 15 residues long. V was shortened by 3 bases and J by 1 base, with 10 bases between the two germline ends. In germline, CDR1 is MNHEY, CDR2 SMNVEV (reference sequence). The CDR3, as DNA: TGTGCCAGCAGTTTCGGGGGAGCGTCCTACAATGAGCAGTTCTTC. Amino acid sequence: CASSFGGASYNEQFF.

This chain connects TRBV7-6 to TRBJ2-7; 12 positions match TRBD2. The CDR3 runs to 16 residues. CDR1 SGHVS and CDR2 FNYEAQ come from the germline V gene. Trimming at V came to 1 base and at J to 7 bases, leaving 8 bases not matched to a gene. The CDR3: CASSLGRTSGTGEQYF. The CDR3 DNA reads as TGTGCCAGCAGCTTAGGTAGGACTAGCGGGACGGGGGAGCAGTACTTC.

The V gene is TRBV18, the J gene TRBJ2-7, with TRBD1 matching 7 bases. The J segment lost 6 bases and the V segment lost 4 bases, leaving 9 bases of the junction unmatched. Germline CDR1 reads KGHSH; CDR2 reads LQKENI. This CDR3 contains 14 residues. The CDR3, as DNA: TGTGCCAGCTCACACCCGACAGGGAGCGGCGAGCAGTACTTC. It codes for CASSHPTGSGEQYF.

The CDR3 region has the DNA TGTGCCAGCAGCGTAGGCGGGCAGGGGGCTTTCGACGAGCAGTACTTC. Its protein product is CASSVGGQGAFDEQYF. The rearrangement uses TRBV9 and TRBJ2-7; 8 positions agree with TRBD1. Germline V gives CDR1 SGDLS, CDR2 YYNGEE. The CDR3 runs to 16 residues. The ends lost 0 bases at V and 5 bases at J; junction bases unmatched: 10.

V usage is TRBV27 and J usage is TRBJ2-7, with 10 nucleotides matching TRBD2. CDR1 and CDR2 from the germline V gene are MNHEY and SMNVEV (reference sequence). V lost 6 bases, J lost 4 bases, and 12 bases stayed unmatched. The CDR3 spans 16 residues. The DNA of the CDR3 is TGTGCCAGCAGCTACGGGCCTAGCGGGAGTTTTTACGAGCAGTACTTC. Translated: CASSYGPSGSFYEQYF.

In DNA form, the CDR3 reads TGTGCCAGTAGTATCCGTAGCGGGGATTACAATGAGCAGTTCTTC. Translation: CASSIRSGDYNEQFF. The V call is TRBV19, the J call TRBJ2-1, with 8 bases that match TRBD2. The CDR3 sequence is 15 residues long. Germline trimming cut 3 bases from V and 4 bases from J; bases unmatched to any gene: 5. Germline assignment: CDR1 LNHDA and CDR2 SQIVND (reference sequence).

The CDR3 DNA reads as TGTGCCAGCAGCTTAAATCCTAGCGGGAAGCACAATGAGCAGTTCTTC. Translation gives CASSLNPSGKHNEQFF. The rearrangement links TRBV13 to TRBJ2-1, with TRBD2 matching over 9 bases. J lost 5 bases, V lost 2 bases, and 7 bases had no gene match. This CDR3 comprises 16 residues. Per germline, CDR1 PRHDT and CDR2 FYEKMQ (reference sequence).

This clone occurred once. The chain combines TRBV7-9 with TRBJ2-1; D remains unclear. Germline CDR1 SEHNR, CDR2 FQNEAQ (reference sequence). The CDR3 is made up of 12 amino acids. Trimming removed 6 bases from V and 8 bases from J, with 11 bases in between. The CDR3 reads CASSSSADEQFF. The CDR3 coding sequence is TGTGCCAGCAGTTCGTCCGCCGATGAGCAGTTCTTC.

Worth noting for this clone: The sample carries other DNA sequences with the same CDR3. V is TRBV7-2 and J is TRBJ2-1; D gene ambiguous. Germline CDR1 reads SGHTA; CDR2 reads FQGNSA. This CDR3 contains 11 residues. V was clipped by 3 bases and J by 7 bases, with 4 bases between them. For the CDR3, the DNA is TGTGCCAGCAGCTTTGGGAATGAGCAGTTCTTC. As protein: CASSFGNEQFF.

The chain carries TRBV10-2 and TRBJ2-1, with 7 bases that match TRBD2. The trim removed 3 bases at V and 5 bases at J, leaving 10 bases unmatched. This CDR3 region has 16 residues. Germline V gene data show CDR1 as WSHSY and CDR2 as SAAADI. CDR3 loop: CASSEKGAGPNNEQFF. DNA for the CDR3: TGCGCCAGCAGTGAAAAGGGAGCGGGACCGAACAATGAGCAGTTCTTC.

The chain employs TRBV4-1 and TRBJ2-7; 8 nucleotides align to TRBD2. The CDR3 covers 15 residues. Germline V gene sequence: CDR1 MGHRA, CDR2 YSYEKL. The V and J ends lost 3 bases and 2 bases, in that order; junction bases with no gene match: 6. The CDR3 DNA follows: TGCGCCAGCAGCCAGATAACTAGCGGACCCTACGAGCAGTACTTC. Encoded protein: CASSQITSGPYEQYF.